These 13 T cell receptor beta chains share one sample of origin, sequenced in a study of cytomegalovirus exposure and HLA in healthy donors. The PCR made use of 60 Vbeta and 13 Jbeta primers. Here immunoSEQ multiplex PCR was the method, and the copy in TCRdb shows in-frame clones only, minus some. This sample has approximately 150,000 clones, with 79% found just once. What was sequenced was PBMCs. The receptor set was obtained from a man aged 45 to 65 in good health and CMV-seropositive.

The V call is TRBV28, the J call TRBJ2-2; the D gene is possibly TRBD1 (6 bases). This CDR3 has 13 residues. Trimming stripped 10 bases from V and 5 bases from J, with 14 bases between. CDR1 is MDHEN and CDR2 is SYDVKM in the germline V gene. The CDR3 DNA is TGTGCCACAAACAGGGTCGAGACCGGGGAGCTGTTTTTT. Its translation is CATNRVETGELFF.

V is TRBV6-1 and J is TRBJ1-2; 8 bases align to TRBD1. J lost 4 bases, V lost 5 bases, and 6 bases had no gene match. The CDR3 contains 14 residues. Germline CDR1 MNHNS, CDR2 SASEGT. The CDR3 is CASSLRGLLYGYTF. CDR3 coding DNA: TGTGCCAGCAGTCTCAGGGGGCTTCTCTATGGCTACACCTTC.

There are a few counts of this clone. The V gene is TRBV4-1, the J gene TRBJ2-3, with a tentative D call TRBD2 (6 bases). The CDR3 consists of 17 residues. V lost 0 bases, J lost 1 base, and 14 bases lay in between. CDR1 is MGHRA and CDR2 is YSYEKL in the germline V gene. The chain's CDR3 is CASSQDRGRRGTDTQYF. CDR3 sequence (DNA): TGCGCCAGCAGCCAAGATCGGGGGAGAAGGGGCACAGATACGCAGTATTTT.

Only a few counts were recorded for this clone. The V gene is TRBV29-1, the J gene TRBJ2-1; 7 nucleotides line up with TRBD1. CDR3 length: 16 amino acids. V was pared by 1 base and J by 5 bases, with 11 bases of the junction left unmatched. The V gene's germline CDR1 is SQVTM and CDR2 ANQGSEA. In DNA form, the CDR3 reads TGCAGCGTTGAAGGTTTCGACAGGGCGCTTCACAATGAGCAGTTCTTC. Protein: CSVEGFDRALHNEQFF.

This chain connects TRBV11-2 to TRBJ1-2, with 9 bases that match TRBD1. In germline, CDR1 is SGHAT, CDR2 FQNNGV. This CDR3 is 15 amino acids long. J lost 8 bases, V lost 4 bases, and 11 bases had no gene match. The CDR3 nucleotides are TGTGCCAGCAGCTACAATACCGGGACAGGGAGCGGCTACACCTTC. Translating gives CASSYNTGTGSGYTF.

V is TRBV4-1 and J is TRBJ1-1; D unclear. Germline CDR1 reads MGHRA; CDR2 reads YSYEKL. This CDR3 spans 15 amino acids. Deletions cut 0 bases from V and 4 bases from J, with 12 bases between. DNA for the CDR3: TGCGCCAGCAGCCAAGATGGCCATCCTAGCACTGAAGCTTTCTTT. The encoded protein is CASSQDGHPSTEAFF.

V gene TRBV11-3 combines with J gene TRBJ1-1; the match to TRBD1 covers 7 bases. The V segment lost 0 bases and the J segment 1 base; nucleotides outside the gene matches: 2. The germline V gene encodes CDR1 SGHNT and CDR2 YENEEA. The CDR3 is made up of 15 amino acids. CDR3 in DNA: TGTGCCAGCAGCTTAGAGGGACAGACGAACACTGAAGCTTTCTTT. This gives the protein CASSLEGQTNTEAFF.

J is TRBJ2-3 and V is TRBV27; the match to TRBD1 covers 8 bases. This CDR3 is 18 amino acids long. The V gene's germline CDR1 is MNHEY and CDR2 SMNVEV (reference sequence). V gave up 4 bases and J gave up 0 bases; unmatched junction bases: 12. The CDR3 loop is CASSSILTGQESTDTQYF. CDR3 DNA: TGTGCCAGCAGTTCGATTTTAACGGGACAGGAGAGCACAGATACGCAGTATTTT.

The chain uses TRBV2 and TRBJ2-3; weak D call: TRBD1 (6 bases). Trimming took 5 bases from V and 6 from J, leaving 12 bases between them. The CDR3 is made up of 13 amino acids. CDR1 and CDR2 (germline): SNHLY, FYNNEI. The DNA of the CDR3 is TGTGCCAGCAGTCCCGGACAGTTGGATACGCAGTATTTT. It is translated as CASSPGQLDTQYF.

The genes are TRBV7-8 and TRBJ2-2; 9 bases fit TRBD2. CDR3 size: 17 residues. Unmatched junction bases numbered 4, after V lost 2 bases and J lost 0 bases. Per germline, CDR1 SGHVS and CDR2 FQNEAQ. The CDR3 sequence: CASSLRLAGTNTGELFF. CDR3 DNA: TGTGCCAGCAGCTTAAGGCTAGCGGGAACGAACACCGGGGAGCTGTTTTTT. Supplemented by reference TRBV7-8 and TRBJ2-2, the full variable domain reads GAGVSQSPRYKVAKRGQDVALRCDPISGHVSLFWYQQALGQGPEFLTYFQNEAQLDKSGLPSDRFFAERPEGSVSTLKIQRTQQEDSAVYLCASSLRLAGTNTGELFFGEGSRLTVL.

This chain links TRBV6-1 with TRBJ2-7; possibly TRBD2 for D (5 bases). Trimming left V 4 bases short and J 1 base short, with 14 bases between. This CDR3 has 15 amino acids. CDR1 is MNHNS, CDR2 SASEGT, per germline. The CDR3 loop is CASSGYPTGSYEQYF. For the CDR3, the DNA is TGTGCCAGCAGTGGGTACCCAACGGGGTCCTACGAGCAGTACTTC.

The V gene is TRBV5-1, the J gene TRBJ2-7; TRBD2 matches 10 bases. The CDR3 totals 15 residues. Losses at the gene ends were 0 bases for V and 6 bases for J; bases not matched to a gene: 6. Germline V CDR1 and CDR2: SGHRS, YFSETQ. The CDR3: CASSLDLAGVGEQYF. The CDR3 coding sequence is TGCGCCAGCAGCTTGGATCTAGCGGGAGTCGGCGAGCAGTACTTC.

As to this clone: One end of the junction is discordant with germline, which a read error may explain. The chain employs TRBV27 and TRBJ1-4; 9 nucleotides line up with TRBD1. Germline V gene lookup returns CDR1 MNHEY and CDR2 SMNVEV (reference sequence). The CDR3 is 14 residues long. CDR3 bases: TGTACCAGCAGTGGGACAGGGTCAGCTGAAAAACTGTTTTTT. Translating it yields CTSSGTGSAEKLFF.